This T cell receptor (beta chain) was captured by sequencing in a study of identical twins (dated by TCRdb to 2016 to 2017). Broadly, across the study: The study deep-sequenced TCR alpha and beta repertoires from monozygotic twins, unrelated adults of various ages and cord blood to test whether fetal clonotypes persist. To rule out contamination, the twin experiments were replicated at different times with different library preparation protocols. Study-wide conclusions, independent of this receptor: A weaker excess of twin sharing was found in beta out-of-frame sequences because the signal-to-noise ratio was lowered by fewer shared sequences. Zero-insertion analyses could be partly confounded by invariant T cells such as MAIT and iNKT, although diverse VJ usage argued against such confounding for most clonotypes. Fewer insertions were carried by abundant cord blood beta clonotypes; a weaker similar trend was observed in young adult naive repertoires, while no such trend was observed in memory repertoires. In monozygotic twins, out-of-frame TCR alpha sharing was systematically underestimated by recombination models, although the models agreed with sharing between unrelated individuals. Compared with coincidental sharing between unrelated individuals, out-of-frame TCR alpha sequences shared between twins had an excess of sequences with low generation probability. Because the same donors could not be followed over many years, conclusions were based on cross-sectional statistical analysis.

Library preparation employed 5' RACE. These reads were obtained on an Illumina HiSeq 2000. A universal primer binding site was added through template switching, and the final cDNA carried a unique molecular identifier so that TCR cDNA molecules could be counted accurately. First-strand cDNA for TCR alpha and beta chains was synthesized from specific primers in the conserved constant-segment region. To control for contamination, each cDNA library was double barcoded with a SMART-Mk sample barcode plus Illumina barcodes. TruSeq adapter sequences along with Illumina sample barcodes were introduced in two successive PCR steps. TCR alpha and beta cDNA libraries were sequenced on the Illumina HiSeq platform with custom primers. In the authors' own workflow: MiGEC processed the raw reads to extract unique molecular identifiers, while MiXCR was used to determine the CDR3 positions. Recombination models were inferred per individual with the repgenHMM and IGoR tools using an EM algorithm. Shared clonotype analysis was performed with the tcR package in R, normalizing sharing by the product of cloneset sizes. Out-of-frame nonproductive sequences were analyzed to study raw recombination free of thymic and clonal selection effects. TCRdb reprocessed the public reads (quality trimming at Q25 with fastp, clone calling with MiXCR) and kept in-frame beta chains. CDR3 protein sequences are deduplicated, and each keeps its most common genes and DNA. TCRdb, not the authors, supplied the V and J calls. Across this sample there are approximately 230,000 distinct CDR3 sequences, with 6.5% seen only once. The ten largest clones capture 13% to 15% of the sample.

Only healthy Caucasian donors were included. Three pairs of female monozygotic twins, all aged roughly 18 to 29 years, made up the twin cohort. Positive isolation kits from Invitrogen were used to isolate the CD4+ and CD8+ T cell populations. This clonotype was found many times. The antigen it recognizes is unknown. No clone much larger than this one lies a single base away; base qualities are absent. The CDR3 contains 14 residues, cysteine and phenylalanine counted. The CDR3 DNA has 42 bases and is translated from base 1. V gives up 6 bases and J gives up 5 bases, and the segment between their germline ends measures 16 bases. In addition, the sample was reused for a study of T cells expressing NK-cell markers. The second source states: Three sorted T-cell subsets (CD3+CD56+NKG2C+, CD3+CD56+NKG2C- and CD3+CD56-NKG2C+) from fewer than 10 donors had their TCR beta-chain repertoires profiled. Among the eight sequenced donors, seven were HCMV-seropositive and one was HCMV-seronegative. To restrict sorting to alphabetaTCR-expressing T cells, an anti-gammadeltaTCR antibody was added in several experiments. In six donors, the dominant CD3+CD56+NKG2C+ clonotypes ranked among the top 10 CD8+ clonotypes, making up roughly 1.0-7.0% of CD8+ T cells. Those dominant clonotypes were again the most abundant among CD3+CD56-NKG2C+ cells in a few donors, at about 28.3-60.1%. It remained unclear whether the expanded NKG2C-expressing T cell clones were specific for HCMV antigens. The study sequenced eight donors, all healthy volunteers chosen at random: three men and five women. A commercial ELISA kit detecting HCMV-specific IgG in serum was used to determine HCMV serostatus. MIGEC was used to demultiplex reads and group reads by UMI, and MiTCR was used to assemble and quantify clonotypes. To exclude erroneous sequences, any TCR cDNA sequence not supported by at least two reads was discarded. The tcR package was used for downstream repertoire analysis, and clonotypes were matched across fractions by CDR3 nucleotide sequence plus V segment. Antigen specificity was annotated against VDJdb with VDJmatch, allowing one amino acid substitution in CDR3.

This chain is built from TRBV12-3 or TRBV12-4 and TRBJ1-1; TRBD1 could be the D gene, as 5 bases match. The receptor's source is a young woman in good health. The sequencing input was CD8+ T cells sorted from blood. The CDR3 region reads CASRERQGLTEAFF. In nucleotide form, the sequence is TGTGCCAGCAGGGAACGGCAGGGCTTAACTGAAGCTTTCTTT.